Given below is one TCR beta chain in context. Its antigen target is currently unknown. Per-nucleotide qualities are absent, and no much larger clonotype sits a single base away. The sample originates from a study of blood T cell repertoires in COVID-19 (TCRdb year 2020). General notes on the study: Collaborator samples came from the United States, Italy and Spain and covered acute and convalescent phases of COVID-19. The material from the prospective study consisted of cDNA or gDNA derived from T cells, B-cell-depleted T cells, or PBMCs. Subjects who had been exposed to COVID-19, were actively infected with it, or had recovered from it provided the deeply sampled blood TCRbeta repertoires that made up the dataset. A freely available public database, intended as a resource for researchers studying the immune response to SARS-CoV-2, is where the repertoires were released. The samples were drawn from the first 160 participants of the ongoing ImmuneRACE study and from about 1,200 subjects provided by 6 global collaborators. The sample metadata nearly always contained a de-identified subject ID, COVID-19 status, age in years and sex. HLA class I and class II types, where available, came from metadata supplied by the sample provider rather than from assay-based typing. Results and caveats for the whole study, not just this receptor: The amount of clinical and demographic metadata varied by source and participant and was provided uncurated.

Sequences LNHDA (CDR1) and SQIVND (CDR2) are obtained from the germline V gene (reference sequence). The CDR3 covers 13 residues, taking in both the cysteine and the phenylalanine. The entry retains the CDR3 DNA only, 39 bases that are in frame from base 1. Germline trimming: 10 bases from V, 8 bases from J; junction bases outside gene matches: 11. Whole blood was collected in K2EDTA tubes by collaborating institutions according to the institutions' own protocols. Collaborator samples were shipped for TCRbeta analysis as frozen whole blood, isolated PBMCs, or DNA extracted from either sample type. The immunoSEQ Assay, a bias-controlled multiplex PCR, was used to amplify TCRbeta CDR3 regions from genomic DNA. The authors' pipeline ran thus. The number of nucleated cells in each sample was estimated from the amplification of reference gene primers within the assay. To quantify the absolute abundance of each unique TCRbeta CDR3 rearrangement, sequence reads were collapsed and filtered. Productive Simpson clonality was computed per sample as the square root of Simpson's diversity index over productive rearrangements. Held by TCRdb, this immuneACCESS table contains in-frame sequences only and omits some clones. Under half of the omission traces to an unresolved V gene where checked; the cause of the rest is unknown. V and J calls and clone size are as listed in that table; D and trimming were resolved from the DNA. This sample comprises about 59,000 clones, 73% of them detected only once. Jointly, the top ten make up about 14% of the sample.

Input material: peripheral blood. Recombination linked TRBV19 to TRBJ2-1, with 7 bases in between that match TRBD1. This TCR was recovered from a woman in her 70s with acute or convalescent COVID-19. The CDR3 in this case is CATRVRGRDEQFF. In nucleotides, the sequence is TGTGCCACCCGGGTGAGGGGGCGGGATGAGCAGTTCTTC.